This T cell receptor (beta chain) was obtained from a study of radiation and T cells in renal cell carcinoma. Germline loops: CDR1 SEHNR, CDR2 FQNEAQ (reference sequence). Trimming took off 4 bases at V and 4 bases at J, with 16 bases between the two ends. This CDR3 is built from 15 residues. Sample time point: blood 4 weeks post-SBRT, at nephrectomy. Indicated treatment: 15 Gy SBRT to primary tumor, nephrectomy 4 weeks later. Nephrectomy followed 15 Gy stereotactic body radiation by 4 weeks. Points from the study as a whole: Top tumor clonotypes rose in blood 2 weeks post-radiation, then contracted.

Sequencing was performed with immunoSEQ multiplex PCR; in TCRdb, only in-frame clones are kept and a portion is missing. The repertoire has 150,000 to 200,000 clones, about 87% of them found once; the top ten carry about 11%. A note on this clone: No antigen is known for it.

The input for sequencing was blood, taken from a patient whose treatment included radiotherapy and nephrectomy. The chain uses TRBV7-9 and TRBJ1-2; tentative D call: TRBD1 (5 bases). The TCR comes from a woman in her forties or fifties with renal cell carcinoma. The CDR3 loop is CASSSRGREGYGYTF. In nucleotides, the CDR3 is TGTGCCAGCAGCTCAAGGGGCAGGGAAGGCTATGGCTACACCTTC.